The following is a TCR beta chain sequence with its context. Its specificity is unknown. The junction departs from germline at one end; a sequencing error may be responsible. This entry comes from a study of shared clonotypes between healthy human individuals. Study background: Donor composition was a couple of women and three men, aged 18 to 49. Findings and caveats of the study: With a handful of donors compared, approximately 5% of naive CD4 clonotypes were shared.

CD45RO negativity and positive selection for CCR7 defined naive CD8 cells, a population that excluded terminally differentiated effector memory CD45RA+ cells. Recent vaccinations or acute infections were absent in the healthy HIV-negative adult donors. The CDR3 is 17 amino acids. Looked up from germline, CDR1 is ENHRY and CDR2 is SYGVKD. In the authors' workflow: ImmunoSEQ output lacked quality scores and full-length reads, limiting matched filtering. Profiling relied on immunoSEQ multiplex PCR, and the TCRdb table lists in-frame clones only, not all of them. The V and J calls and clone size were taken over from that table, and D and trimming were inferred from the DNA. The repertoire consists of approximately 740,000 clones, with nearly 95% occurring once and the leading ten covering about 25%.

The sample consisted of naive CD8+ T cells sorted from blood. The rearrangement uses TRBV10-3 and TRBJ2-7, with TRBD2 identical over 11 bases. This sequence originates from a man aged 25 to 45 in good health. CDR3 residues: CAISESTRLAGTYGQYF. CDR3 DNA sequence: TGTGCCATCAGTGAGTCGACGAGACTAGCGGGAACCTACGGGCAGTACTTC.